The rows below give T cell receptor beta chains drawn from one sample of a study of T cell responses to AZD1222 COVID-19 vaccine. Assay used: immunoSEQ multiplex PCR; TCRdb lists only in-frame clones, some missing. This sample has 65,000 to 80,000 clones, with 83% found just once. This material consisted of peripheral blood, taken 28 days after the second AZD1222 dose. All receptors derive from an adult who received the AZD1222 COVID-19 vaccine. Each CDR3 is given with its conserved first and last residue. The order of the fields is V gene, J gene, CDR3 protein.

V: TRBV6-5
J: TRBJ2-1
CDR3: CASSYRGGEQFF

V: TRBV28
J: TRBJ2-2
CDR3: CASRRGPKNTGELFF

V: TRBV29-1
J: TRBJ2-7
CDR3: CSVEMQGAREQYF

V: TRBV3-1/TRBV3-2
J: TRBJ2-1
CDR3: CASSQGPGRQFF

V: TRBV19
J: TRBJ2-7
CDR3: CASSIGTPYEQYF

V: TRBV5-1
J: TRBJ2-5
CDR3: CASSLALDQETQYF

V: TRBV30
J: TRBJ2-1
CDR3: CAWSSGNEQFF

V: TRBV27
J: TRBJ2-7
CDR3: CASSLRDRGDEQYF

V: TRBV16
J: TRBJ1-1
CDR3: CASSTTAMNTEAFF

V: TRBV7-2
J: TRBJ2-1
CDR3: CASSTRLAGYNEQFF

V: TRBV15
J: TRBJ1-5
CDR3: CATTSEGVNQPQHF

V: TRBV9
J: TRBJ2-1
CDR3: CASTRTDSPYNEQFF

V: TRBV28
J: TRBJ2-7
CDR3: CASSEPGQGIHEQYF

V: TRBV6-5
J: TRBJ2-1
CDR3: CASSIAGGGNEQFF

V: TRBV3-1/TRBV3-2
J: TRBJ2-1
CDR3: CASSLQGTRGGNEQFF

V: TRBV27
J: TRBJ1-1
CDR3: CASSSGQTEAFF

V: TRBV7-9
J: TRBJ2-1
CDR3: CASGLDGMNEQFF

V: TRBV28
J: TRBJ2-1
CDR3: CASSFGQGGGYNEQFF